This T cell receptor beta chain was sequenced in a study of cytomegalovirus exposure and HLA in healthy donors. CDR1 is MGHDK, CDR2 SYGVNS, per germline. CDR3 length: 15 residues. The J segment lost 3 bases and the V segment lost 6 bases, leaving 6 bases of the junction unmatched. With 60 Vbeta and 13 Jbeta primers, the PCR was carried out. Data came from immunoSEQ multiplex PCR; TCRdb stores just in-frame clones and leaves some out. The table shows hundreds of thousands of clones, with about 90% occurring only once. The sequence came from a woman aged 18 to 35 in good health and CMV-seronegative. The sequencing sample was made of PBMCs. J is TRBJ2-1 and V is TRBV25-1; TRBD2 matches at 9 bases. The CDR3 region has the DNA TGTGCCAGCAGCCTAGCGGGGCGCCTCTACAATGAGCAGTTCTTC. The encoded protein is CASSLAGRLYNEQFF.